Below, 22 T cell receptor beta chains from the same sample are listed, as sequenced in a study of blood T cells in healthy people across ages (dated by TCRdb to the mid-2010s). Libraries were built with 5' RACE. TCRdb records Illumina HiSeq 2500 as the sequencer. A second PCR of roughly 6 to 12 cycles was performed with a sample-barcoded 5' primer and a J-beta primer mix. Clones were called with MiXCR by TCRdb after fastp trimmed the public reads at Q25, and only in-frame beta chains were retained. Entries are consolidated by CDR3 protein sequence, retaining the most common genes and DNA. For this sample there are 730,000 or so distinct CDR3 sequences; around 43% appear just once. The ten largest clones add up to around 30% of the sample. Sequenced sample: blood. The receptors shown here come from a man older than 75 in good health.

The chain couples TRBV2 to TRBJ2-5, with no clear D. The CDR3 runs to 14 residues. The germline V and J ends were trimmed by 7 bases and 0 bases, with 12 bases remaining between them. Germline values: CDR1 SNHLY, CDR2 FYNNEI. The CDR3 loop reads CASKRHENQETQYF. The CDR3 DNA sequence: TGTGCCAGCAAAAGACACGAAAACCAAGAGACCCAGTACTTC.

This sequence joins TRBV5-4 and TRBJ2-1; no definite D call. Germline V CDR1 and CDR2: SGHNT, YYREEE (reference sequence). The CDR3 length is 16 residues. V lost 0 bases and J lost 2, with 12 bases in between. The CDR3: CASSLGAPRAYNEQFF. DNA of the CDR3: TGTGCCAGCAGCTTGGGGGCCCCCCGGGCCTACAATGAGCAGTTCTTC.

The V and J genes are TRBV5-1 and TRBJ2-5; D unresolved. The CDR3 totals 12 residues. Germline CDR1 SGHRS, CDR2 YFSETQ. Trimming pared 5 bases from V and 0 bases from J, leaving 5 bases between. CDR3 sequence: CASRVNQETQYF. The CDR3 DNA follows: TGCGCCAGCAGGGTAAACCAAGAGACCCAGTACTTC.

To note about this clonotype: This sequence may be a read error, since a much larger clone differs from it by one base. This rearrangement joins TRBV7-2 to TRBJ2-4, with 7 bases that match TRBD1. The J call may be incorrect, as the DNA end agrees better with TRBJ2-5. There are 14 residues in the CDR3. Germline V CDR1 and CDR2: SGHTA, FQGNSA. This CDR3 is CASSPRTTGVTQYF. For the CDR3, the DNA is TGTGCCAGCAGCCCCCGGACAACAGGGGTGACCCAGTACTTC.

This chain links TRBV15 with TRBJ2-3; TRBD2 matches at 10 bases. The CDR3 loop spans 17 amino acids. Germline-derived CDR1 and CDR2 are LNHNV and YYDKDF (reference sequence). V shed 1 base and J 0 bases; nucleotides not matched to a gene: 4. The DNA for the CDR3 is TGTGCCACCAGCAGAGTGGTGACTAGCGGGAGCACAGATACGCAGTATTTT. It specifies CATSRVVTSGSTDTQYF.

The gene calls are TRBV28 and TRBJ1-2, with a weak D call TRBD1 (5 bases). The CDR3 extends over 15 amino acids. Trimming pared 2 bases from V and 2 bases from J, leaving 12 bases between. Germline CDR1 reads MDHEN; CDR2 reads SYDVKM. CDR3 sequence (DNA): TGTGCCAGCAGTTTAGGGGACCCAGCGAACTATGGCTACACCTTC. It codes for CASSLGDPANYGYTF.

This clonotype was observed a single time. The rearrangement joins TRBV6-2 or TRBV6-3 to TRBJ2-2; 8 bases align to TRBD2. The CDR3 has 15 amino acids. Unmatched junction bases numbered 6, after V lost 8 bases and J lost 1 base. The germline CDR1 and CDR2 sequences are MNHEY and SVGEGT. CDR3 sequence: CASREGQLNTGELFF. DNA for the CDR3: TGTGCCAGCCGGGAGGGGCAGTTGAACACCGGGGAGCTGTTTTTT.

This clonotype was seen once. J is TRBJ2-3 and V is TRBV12-3 or TRBV12-4, with TRBD1 matching 11 bases. This CDR3 is 16 amino acids long. The trim removed 5 bases at V and 5 bases at J, leaving 9 bases unmatched. CDR3 in DNA: TGTGCCAGCAGTCCGGACAGGGGGCTAAGCGGAGATACGCAGTATTTT. This encodes CASSPDRGLSGDTQYF.

The chain joins TRBV24-1 to TRBJ2-1; tentatively, D is TRBD1 or TRBD2 (7 bases each). Germline V gene lookup returns CDR1 KGHDR and CDR2 SFDVKD. The CDR3 extends over 16 amino acids. Trimming shortened V by 4 bases and J by 6 bases, and 18 bases separated the two germline ends. The chain's CDR3 is CATSDPRQGGSNEQFF. Here the CDR3 DNA reads TGTGCCACCAGTGACCCCAGACAGGGAGGGAGCAATGAGCAGTTCTTC.

This clonotype was observed a few times. The V and J genes are TRBV7-8 and TRBJ2-2, with D perhaps being TRBD1 or TRBD2 (5 bases each). This CDR3 contains 20 residues. Trimming shortened V by 1 base and J by 4 bases, and 25 bases separated the two germline ends. The germline V gene has CDR1 SGHVS and CDR2 FQNEAQ. This chain's CDR3 is CASSLGDRRALPAGTGELFF. The CDR3 region has the DNA TGTGCCAGCAGCTTAGGTGACAGAAGAGCCCTACCTGCGGGCACCGGGGAGCTGTTTTTT.

This clonotype was recorded many times. V usage is TRBV10-2 and J usage is TRBJ2-2; no reliable D call. The CDR3 length is 12 residues. CDR1 is WSHSY, CDR2 SAAADI, per germline. V was shortened by 4 bases and J by 7 bases, with 7 bases between the two germline ends. Written as DNA, the CDR3 is TGCGCCAGCAGTGTATATAACGGGGAGCTGTTTTTT. This gives the protein CASSVYNGELFF.

This clonotype was detected ten times or more. The chain joins TRBV4-3 to TRBJ2-5; no clear D. Trimming removed 2 bases from V and 4 bases from J, with 5 bases in between. The CDR3 covers 12 residues. Germline V lookup: CDR1 LGHNA, CDR2 YSLEER. The CDR3 region is CASSQWGETQYF. The CDR3 DNA reads as TGCGCCAGCAGCCAATGGGGAGAGACCCAGTACTTC.

This clonotype has a handful of counts. The chain couples TRBV3-1 to TRBJ2-1; 9 bases align to TRBD2. The CDR3 consists of 20 residues. Trimming at V came to 2 bases and at J to 10 bases, leaving 24 bases not matched to a gene. Germline CDR1 is LGHDT and CDR2 is YNNKEL (reference sequence). CDR3: CASSQTLGVAGASSTGEQFF. The CDR3, as DNA: TGTGCCAGCAGCCAAACCCTCGGGGTAGCGGGAGCTTCGTCGACCGGAGAGCAGTTCTTC.

This clonotype came up many times. This chain links TRBV27 with TRBJ2-5; no clear D. In germline, CDR1 is MNHEY, CDR2 SMNVEV (reference sequence). CDR3 length equals 14 residues. The V end lost 5 bases, the J end lost 4 bases, and 14 bases lay between the germline ends. The CDR3 DNA reads TGTGCCAGCAGTCCCCGGTTAGCCTCAGAGACCCAGTACTTC. Its translation is CASSPRLASETQYF.

There are a few counts of this clonotype. The CDR3 region has the DNA TGCAGTGCTAGAGATCGATCCCGCGGCTCCTACGAGCAGTACTTC. It encodes CSARDRSRGSYEQYF. V is TRBV20-1 and J is TRBJ2-7, with unresolved D. The CDR3 contains 15 residues. V lost 0 bases and J lost 0, with 12 bases in between. Looked up from germline, CDR1 is DFQATT and CDR2 is SNEGSKA (reference sequence).

There are a few counts of this clonotype. The genes are TRBV3-1 and TRBJ2-1; D is unclear. Germline loops: CDR1 LGHDT, CDR2 YNNKEL (reference sequence). Trimming shortened V by 3 bases and J by 5 bases, and 8 bases separated the two germline ends. The CDR3 covers 13 residues. CDR3 amino acids: CASSQDVDNEQFF. The DNA of the CDR3 is TGTGCCAGCAGCCAGGACGTAGACAATGAGCAGTTCTTC.

The chain links TRBV5-1 to TRBJ2-3, with D possibly TRBD1 on 5 matching bases. The CDR3 has 13 amino acids. The V and J ends lost 4 bases and 4 bases respectively, with 10 bases between them. The germline V gene has CDR1 SGHRS and CDR2 YFSETQ. CDR3 coding DNA: TGCGCCAGCAGCGGGGCCTCCGCAGATACGCAGTATTTT. Its translation is CASSGASADTQYF.

The V gene is TRBV7-6, the J gene TRBJ2-5, with D perhaps TRBD2 (7 bases). The CDR3 is made up of 15 amino acids. V lost 2 bases to trimming and J lost 4 bases, with 14 bases between them. In germline, CDR1 is SGHVS, CDR2 FNYEAQ. CDR3 nucleotide sequence: TGTGCCAGCAGCTTAATAGGGGGGGAGGGAGAGACCCAGTACTTC. Amino acids: CASSLIGGEGETQYF.

A few counts support this clonotype. The chain carries TRBV20-1 and TRBJ2-3, with D perhaps assigned TRBD1 or TRBD2 (5 bases each). Trimming stripped 6 bases from V and 2 bases from J, with 18 bases between. Germline-derived CDR1 and CDR2 are DFQATT and SNEGSKA (reference sequence). This CDR3 contains 15 residues. This CDR3 reads CSASPGTHPTDTQYF. The CDR3 region has the DNA TGCAGTGCAAGCCCCGGGACCCACCCCACAGATACGCAGTATTTT.

The rearrangement joins TRBV7-2 to TRBJ2-7, with D perhaps TRBD2 (6 bases). The CDR3 totals 17 residues. Trimming cost V 2 bases and J 2 bases, with 19 bases left between them. Germline CDR1 is SGHTA and CDR2 is FQGNSA. The CDR3 is CASSLTSSAGMPYEQYF. Here the CDR3 DNA reads TGTGCCAGCAGCTTAACATCTAGCGCTGGGATGCCCTACGAGCAGTACTTC.

This clonotype was recorded a few times. The V and J genes are TRBV7-2 and TRBJ1-6; 8 bases agree with TRBD1. Germline loops: CDR1 SGHTA, CDR2 FQGNSA. The CDR3 spans 16 residues. The V segment lost 7 bases and the J segment 7 bases; nucleotides outside the gene matches: 12. The CDR3 loop is CASTPSRGRGNSPLHF. The CDR3 DNA reads TGTGCCAGCACGCCGTCCAGGGGGCGGGGAAATTCACCCCTCCACTTT.

This clonotype was detected a few times. The chain is built from TRBV20-1 and TRBJ1-1; the D gene is possibly TRBD1 (5 bases). CDR3 length: 14 amino acids. Deletions cut 7 bases from V and 1 base from J, with 16 bases between. Germline lookup yields CDR1 DFQATT and CDR2 SNEGSKA (reference sequence). CDR3 sequence (DNA): TGCAGTGGTAGTGTCGGCGGGGCGAACACTGAAGCTTTCTTT. Translation: CSGSVGGANTEAFF.